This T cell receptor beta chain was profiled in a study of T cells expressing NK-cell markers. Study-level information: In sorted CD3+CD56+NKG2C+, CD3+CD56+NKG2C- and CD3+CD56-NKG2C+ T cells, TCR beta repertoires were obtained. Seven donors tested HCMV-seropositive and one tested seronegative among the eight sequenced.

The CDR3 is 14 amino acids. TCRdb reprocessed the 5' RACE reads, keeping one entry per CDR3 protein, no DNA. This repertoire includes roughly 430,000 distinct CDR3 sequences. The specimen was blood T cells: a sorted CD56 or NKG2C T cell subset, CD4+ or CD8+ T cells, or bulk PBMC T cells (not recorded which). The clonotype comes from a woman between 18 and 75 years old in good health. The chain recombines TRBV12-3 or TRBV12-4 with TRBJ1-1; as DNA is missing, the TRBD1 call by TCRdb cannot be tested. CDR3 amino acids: CASIPWARNTEAFF.